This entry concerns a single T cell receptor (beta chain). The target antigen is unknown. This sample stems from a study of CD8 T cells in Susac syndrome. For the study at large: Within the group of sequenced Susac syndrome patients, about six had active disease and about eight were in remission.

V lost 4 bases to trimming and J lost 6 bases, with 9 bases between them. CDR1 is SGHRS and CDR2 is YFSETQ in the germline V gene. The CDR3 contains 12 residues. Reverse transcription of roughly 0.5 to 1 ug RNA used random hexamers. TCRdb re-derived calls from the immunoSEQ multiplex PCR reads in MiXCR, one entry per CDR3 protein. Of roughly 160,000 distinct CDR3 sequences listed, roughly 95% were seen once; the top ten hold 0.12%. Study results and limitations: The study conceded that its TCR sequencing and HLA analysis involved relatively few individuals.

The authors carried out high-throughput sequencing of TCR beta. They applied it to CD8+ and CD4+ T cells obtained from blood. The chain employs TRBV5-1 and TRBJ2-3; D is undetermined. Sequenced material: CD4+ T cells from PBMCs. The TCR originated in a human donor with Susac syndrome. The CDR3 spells CASSLKGDTQYF. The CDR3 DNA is TGCGCCAGCAGCCTAAAGGGTGATACGCAGTATTTT.